This TCR beta chain was captured in a study of T cells in tuberculosis. Study at large: Blood was taken before or within 7 days of anti-tuberculosis therapy. Study outcomes and limitations: The TCR-beta difference was not significant; alpha differences partly reflected length. Active tuberculosis TCR-alpha repertoires lay closer to GMM-specific TCRs than IGRA-negative controls, suggesting clonal expansion.

Concerning this clone: Its antigen is as yet unknown. No conserved phenylalanine or tryptophan is present at the end of the CDR3, so a read error is the likely explanation. The DNA is left out, because the CDR3 cannot be placed on it with certainty; the CDR3 is given as TCRdb lists it.

The time point is: new active TB diagnosis, blood taken before or within 7 days of starting treatment. Each donor contributed roughly 92,000 T cells on average, unsorted. Profiling relied on immunoSEQ multiplex PCR, and the TCRdb table lists in-frame clones only, not all of them. The sample lists about 30,000 clones; about 91% were seen once. Per germline, CDR1 MNHNS and CDR2 SASEGT. The length of the CDR3 is 12 amino acids, counting both ends. This clonotype was sampled from an adult with tuberculosis. The specimen was PBMCs, collected at tuberculosis diagnosis. The chain joins TRBV6-1 to TRBJ1-1; the D call of TRBD1 is as the table states it, not checked on the DNA. The CDR3 loop reads CASSEWDRPRTL.